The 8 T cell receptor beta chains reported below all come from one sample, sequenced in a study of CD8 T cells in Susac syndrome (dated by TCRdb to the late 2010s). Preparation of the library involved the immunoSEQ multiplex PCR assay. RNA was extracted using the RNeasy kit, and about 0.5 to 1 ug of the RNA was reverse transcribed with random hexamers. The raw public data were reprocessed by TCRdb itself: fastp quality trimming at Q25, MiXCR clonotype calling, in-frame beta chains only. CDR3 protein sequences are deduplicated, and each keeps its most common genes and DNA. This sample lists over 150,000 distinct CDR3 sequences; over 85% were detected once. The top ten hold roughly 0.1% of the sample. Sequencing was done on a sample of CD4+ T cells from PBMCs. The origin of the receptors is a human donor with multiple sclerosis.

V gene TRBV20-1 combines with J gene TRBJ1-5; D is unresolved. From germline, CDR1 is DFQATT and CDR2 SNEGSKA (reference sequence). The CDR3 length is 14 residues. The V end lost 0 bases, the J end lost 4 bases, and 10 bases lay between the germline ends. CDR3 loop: CSARDVRGNQPQHF. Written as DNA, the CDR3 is TGCAGTGCTAGAGATGTGCGGGGAAATCAGCCCCAGCATTTT.

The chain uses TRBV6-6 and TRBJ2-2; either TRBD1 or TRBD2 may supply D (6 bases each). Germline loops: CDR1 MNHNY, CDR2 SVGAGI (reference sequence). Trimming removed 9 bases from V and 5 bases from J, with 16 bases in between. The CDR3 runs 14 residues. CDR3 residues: CASQGGRGTGELFF. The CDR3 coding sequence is TGTGCCAGTCAAGGGGGGCGCGGGACCGGGGAGCTGTTTTTT.

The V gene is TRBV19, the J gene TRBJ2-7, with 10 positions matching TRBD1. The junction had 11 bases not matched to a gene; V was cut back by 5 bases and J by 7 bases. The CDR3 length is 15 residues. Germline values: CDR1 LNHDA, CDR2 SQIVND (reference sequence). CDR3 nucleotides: TGTGCCAGTAGTCCTCGGGACAGGGGTTGGTTTGAGCAGTACTTC. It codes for CASSPRDRGWFEQYF.

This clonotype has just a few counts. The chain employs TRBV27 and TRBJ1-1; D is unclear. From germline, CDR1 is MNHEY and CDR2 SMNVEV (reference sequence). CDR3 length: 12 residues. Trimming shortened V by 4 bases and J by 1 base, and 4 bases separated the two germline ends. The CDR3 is CASSSGNTEAFF. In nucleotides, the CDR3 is TGTGCCAGCAGTTCAGGGAACACTGAAGCTTTCTTT.

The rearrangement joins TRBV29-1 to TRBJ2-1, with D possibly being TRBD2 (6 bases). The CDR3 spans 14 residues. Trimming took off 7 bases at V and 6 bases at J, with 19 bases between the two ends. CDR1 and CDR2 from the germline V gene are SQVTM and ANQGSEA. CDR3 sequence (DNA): TGCAGCGCTGACCTTGAGGGAGGCGGCAATGAGCAGTTCTTC. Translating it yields CSADLEGGGNEQFF.

The CDR3 DNA sequence: TGTGCCTGGAGAACGAGGGGGCAGGGGGCCGGAGCTTTCTTT. Its protein product is CAWRTRGQGAGAFF. The V call is TRBV30, the J call TRBJ1-1; TRBD1 aligns across 8 bases. V lost 3 bases to trimming and J lost 10 bases; unmatched junction nucleotides: 13. Germline V gives CDR1 GTSNPN, CDR2 SVGIG (reference sequence). The CDR3 extends over 14 amino acids. The full variable domain, completed using reference TRBV30 and TRBJ1-1, is SQTIHQWPATLVQPVGSPLSLECTVEGTSNPNLYWYRQAAGRGLQLLFYSVGIGQISSEVPQNLSASRPQDRQFILSSKKLLLSDSGFYLCAWRTRGQGAGAFFGQGTRLTVV.

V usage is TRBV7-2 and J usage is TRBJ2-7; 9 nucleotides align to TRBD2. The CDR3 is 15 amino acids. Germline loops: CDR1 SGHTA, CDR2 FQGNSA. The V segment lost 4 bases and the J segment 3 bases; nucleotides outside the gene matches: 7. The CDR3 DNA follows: TGTGCCAGCAGCTCTCTTAGCGGGGGAGGCTACGAGCAGTACTTC. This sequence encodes CASSSLSGGGYEQYF.

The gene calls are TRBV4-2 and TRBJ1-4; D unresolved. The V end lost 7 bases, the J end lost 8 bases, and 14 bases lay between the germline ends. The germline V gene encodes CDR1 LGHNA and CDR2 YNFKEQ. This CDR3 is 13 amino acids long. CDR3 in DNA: TGTGCCAGCACTGACCTACGAGAGGAAAAACTGTTTTTT. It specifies CASTDLREEKLFF.